This TCR beta chain was documented in a study of early T cells in non-severe SARS-CoV-2 infection. Study findings and constraints: Private and CD4 specificities were missed by VDJdb matching, which favored anti-spike CD8 responses.

This CDR3 is 14 amino acids long. With V trimmed by 3 bases and J by 2 bases, 1 base remained unmatched. CDR1 and CDR2 (germline): SGHAT, FQNNGV. Individual cDNA molecules carried attached unique molecular identifiers. TCRdb re-called the 5' RACE reads with MiXCR, one entry per CDR3 protein. The sample shows about 67,000 distinct CDR3 sequences, 11% of them seen only once. A note on this clonotype: Antigen: not known.

This TCR came from an adult who was a healthcare worker with PCR-confirmed SARS-CoV-2 infection or an uninfected control (not recorded which). V is TRBV11-2 and J is TRBJ2-7, with 10 bases matching TRBD2. What was sequenced was whole blood. The CDR3 DNA follows: TGTGCCAGCAGCTTTCTAGCGGGAGCCTACGAGCAGTACTTC. Residues: CASSFLAGAYEQYF.